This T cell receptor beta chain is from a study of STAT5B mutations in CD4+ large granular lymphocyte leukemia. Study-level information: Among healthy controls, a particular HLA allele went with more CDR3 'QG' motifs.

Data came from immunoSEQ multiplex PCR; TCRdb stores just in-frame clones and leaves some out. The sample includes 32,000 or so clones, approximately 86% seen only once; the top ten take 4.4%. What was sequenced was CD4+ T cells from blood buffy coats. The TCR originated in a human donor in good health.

The CDR3 DNA follows: TGTGCCAGCAGTTATTTGGGACAGGGCAATTCACCCCTCCACTTT. The encoded protein is CASSYLGQGNSPLHF. The chain has TRBV6-5 and TRBJ1-6; 9 bases are shared with TRBD1. The CDR3 sequence is 15 residues long. CDR1 and CDR2 from the germline V gene are MNHEY and SVGAGI. The J segment lost 7 bases and the V segment lost 3 bases, leaving 4 bases of the junction unmatched.